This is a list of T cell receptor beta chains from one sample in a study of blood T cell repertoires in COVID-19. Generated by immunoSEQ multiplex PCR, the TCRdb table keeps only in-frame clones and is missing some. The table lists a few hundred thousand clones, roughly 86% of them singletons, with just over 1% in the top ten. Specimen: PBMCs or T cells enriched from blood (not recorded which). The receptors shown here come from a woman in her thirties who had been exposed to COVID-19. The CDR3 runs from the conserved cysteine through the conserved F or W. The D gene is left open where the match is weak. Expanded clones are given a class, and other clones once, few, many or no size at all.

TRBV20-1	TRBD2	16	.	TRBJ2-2	CSASPSGRPNTGELFF
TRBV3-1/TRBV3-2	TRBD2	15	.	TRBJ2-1	CASSRTSGRVNEQFF
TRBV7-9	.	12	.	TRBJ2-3	CASSLLADTQYF
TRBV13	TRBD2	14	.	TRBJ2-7	CASSSSGRTYEQYF
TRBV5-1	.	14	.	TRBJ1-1	CASSLDRGAGEAFF
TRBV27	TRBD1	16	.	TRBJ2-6	CASSMTGGSGANVLTF
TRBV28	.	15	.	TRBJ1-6	CASSPVLSYNSPLHF
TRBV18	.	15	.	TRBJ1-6	CASSPSAGKNSPLHF
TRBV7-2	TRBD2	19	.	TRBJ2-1	CASSLGLAGVKGSYNEQFF
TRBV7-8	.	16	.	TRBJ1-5	CASSLDRTNSNQPQHF
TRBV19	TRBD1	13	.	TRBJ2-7	CASMATGSYEQYF
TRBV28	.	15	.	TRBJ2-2	CASKTLRGGAGELFF
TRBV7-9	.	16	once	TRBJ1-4	CASSLGDIGPSEKLFF
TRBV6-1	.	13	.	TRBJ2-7	CASSEINIYEQYF
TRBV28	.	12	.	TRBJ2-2	CASSLTGTSLFF
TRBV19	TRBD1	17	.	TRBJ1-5	CASSRNRGGWSNQPQHF
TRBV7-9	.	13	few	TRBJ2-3	CASTSSGTDTQYF
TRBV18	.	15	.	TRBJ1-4	CASSPYGGFEEKLFF
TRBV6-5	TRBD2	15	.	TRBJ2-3	CASRRAGDSTDTQYF
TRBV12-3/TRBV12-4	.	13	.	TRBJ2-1	CASSLEGYNEQFF
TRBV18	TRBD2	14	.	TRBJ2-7	CASSESSGRYEQYF
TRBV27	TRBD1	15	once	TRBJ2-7	CASSLNGQGSHEQYF
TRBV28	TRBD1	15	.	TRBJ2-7	CASRGGQGAPYEQYF
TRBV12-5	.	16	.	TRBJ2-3	CASGHGGGGSTDTQYF
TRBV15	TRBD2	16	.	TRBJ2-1	CATSRLQGTSGNEQFF